This T cell receptor (beta chain) was observed in a study of beta chain features in type 1 diabetes. The germline V gene encodes CDR1 GTSNPN and CDR2 SVGIG (reference sequence). The CDR3 is 16 amino acids. Trimming removed 3 bases from V and 5 bases from J; junction bases left unmatched: 11. Sequenced material consisted of expressed TCRB transcripts (all of the isolated RNA was reverse transcribed). Sequencing was performed with immunoSEQ multiplex PCR; in TCRdb, only in-frame clones are kept and a portion is missing. The profile shows approximately 400,000 clones, about 15% of them singletons. V gene TRBV30 combines with J gene TRBJ2-2, with 8 positions matching TRBD2. Source material: naive CD4+ T cells from blood. The TCR originated in a woman aged 18-29 years in good health. The CDR3 DNA reads as TGTGCCTGGAGGCCCCTTAGCGGGAAGGAGACCGGGGAGCTGTTTTTT. This encodes CAWRPLSGKETGELFF.